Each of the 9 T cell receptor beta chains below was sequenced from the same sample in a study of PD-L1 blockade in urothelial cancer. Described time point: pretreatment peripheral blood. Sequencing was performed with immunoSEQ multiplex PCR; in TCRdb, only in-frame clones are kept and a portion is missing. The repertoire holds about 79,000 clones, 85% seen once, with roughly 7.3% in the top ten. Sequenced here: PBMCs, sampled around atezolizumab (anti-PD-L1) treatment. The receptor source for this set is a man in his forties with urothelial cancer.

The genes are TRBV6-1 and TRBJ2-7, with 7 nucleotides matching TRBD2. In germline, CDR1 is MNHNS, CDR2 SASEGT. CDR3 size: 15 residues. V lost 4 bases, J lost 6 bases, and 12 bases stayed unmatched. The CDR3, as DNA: TGTGCCAGCAGTGGGGACTACAAGAGGGGTCTCGAGCAGTACTTC. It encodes CASSGDYKRGLEQYF.

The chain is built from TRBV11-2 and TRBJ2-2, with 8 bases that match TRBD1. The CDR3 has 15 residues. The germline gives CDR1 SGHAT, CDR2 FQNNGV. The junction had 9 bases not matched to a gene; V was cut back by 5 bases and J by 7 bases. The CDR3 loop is CASSLAGGAVGELFF. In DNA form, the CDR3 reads TGTGCCAGCAGCCTCGCAGGGGGCGCGGTCGGGGAGCTGTTTTTT. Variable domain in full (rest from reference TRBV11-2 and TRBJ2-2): EAGVAQSPRYKIIEKRQSVAFWCNPISGHATLYWYQQILGQGPKLLIQFQNNGVVDDSQLPKDRFSAERLKGVDSTLKIQPAKLEDSAVYLCASSLAGGAVGELFFGEGSRLTVL.

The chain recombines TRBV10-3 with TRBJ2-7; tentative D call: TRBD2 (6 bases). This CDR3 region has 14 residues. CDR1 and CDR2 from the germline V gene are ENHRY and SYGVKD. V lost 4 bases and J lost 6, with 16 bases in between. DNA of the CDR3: TGTGCCATCAGTGGATTGCGGGAACAGGTCGAGCAGTACTTC. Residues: CAISGLREQVEQYF.

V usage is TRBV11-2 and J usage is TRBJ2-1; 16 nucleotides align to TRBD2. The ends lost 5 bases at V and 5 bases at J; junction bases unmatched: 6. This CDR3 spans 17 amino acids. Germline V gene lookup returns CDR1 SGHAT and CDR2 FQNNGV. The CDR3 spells CASSGTSGRGRHNEQFF. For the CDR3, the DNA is TGTGCCAGCAGCGGGACTAGCGGGAGGGGAAGGCACAATGAGCAGTTCTTC.

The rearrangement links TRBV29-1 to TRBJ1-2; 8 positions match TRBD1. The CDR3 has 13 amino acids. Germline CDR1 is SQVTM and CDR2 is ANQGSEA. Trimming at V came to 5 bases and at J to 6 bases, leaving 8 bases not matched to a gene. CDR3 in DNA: TGCAGCGTTCCCAGGACAGGGTCTAATGGCTACACCTTC. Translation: CSVPRTGSNGYTF.

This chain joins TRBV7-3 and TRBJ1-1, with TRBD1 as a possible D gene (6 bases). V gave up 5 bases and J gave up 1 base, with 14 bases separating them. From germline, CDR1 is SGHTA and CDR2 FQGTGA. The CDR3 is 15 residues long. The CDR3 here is CASSQTRGANTEAFF. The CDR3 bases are TGTGCCAGCAGCCAAACCCGGGGGGCGAACACTGAAGCTTTCTTT. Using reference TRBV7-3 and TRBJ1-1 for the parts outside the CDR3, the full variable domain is GAGVSQTPSNKVTEKGKYVELRCDPISGHTALYWYRQSLGQGPEFLIYFQGTGAADDSGLPNDRFFAVRPEGSVSTLKIQRTERGDSAVYLCASSQTRGANTEAFFGQGTRLTVV.

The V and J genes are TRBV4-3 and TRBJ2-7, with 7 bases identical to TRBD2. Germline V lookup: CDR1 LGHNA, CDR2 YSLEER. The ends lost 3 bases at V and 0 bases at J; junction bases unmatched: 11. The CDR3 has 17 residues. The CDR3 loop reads CASSQNLVGGSSYEQYF. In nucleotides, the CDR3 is TGCGCCAGCAGCCAGAATTTAGTCGGGGGGAGCTCCTACGAGCAGTACTTC.

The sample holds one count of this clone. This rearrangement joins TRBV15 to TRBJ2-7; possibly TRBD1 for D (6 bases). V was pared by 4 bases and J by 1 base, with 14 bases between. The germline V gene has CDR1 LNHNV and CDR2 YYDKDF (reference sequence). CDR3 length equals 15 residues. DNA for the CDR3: TGTGCCACCAGCATCCGTCAGGGGCGTTCCTACGAGCAGTACTTC. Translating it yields CATSIRQGRSYEQYF.

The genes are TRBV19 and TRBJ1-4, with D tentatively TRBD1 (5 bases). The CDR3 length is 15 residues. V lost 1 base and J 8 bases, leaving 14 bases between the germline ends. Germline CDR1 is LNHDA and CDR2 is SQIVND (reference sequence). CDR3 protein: CASSIGGLRLEKLFF. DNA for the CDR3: TGTGCCAGTAGTATAGGGGGCCTGCGGCTGGAAAAACTGTTTTTT.